These 30 T cell receptor beta chains originate from one sample sequenced in a study of blood T cell repertoires in COVID-19. The table came from immunoSEQ multiplex PCR; TCRdb's copy has only in-frame clones and leaves some out. The sample has around 250,000 clones, around 86% seen once. Material: peripheral blood. These receptors all come from a woman in her seventies with active or convalescent COVID-19.

The chain employs TRBV1 and TRBJ1-1. TRBV1 counts as a pseudogene. This CDR3 has 14 amino acids. The CDR3 is CTSSQKGGPEPAFF. CDR3 bases: TGCACCAGCAGCCAAAAGGGGGGGCCCGAGCCCGCTTTCTTT.

The CDR3 here is CASSLSPGQFNYEQYF. The CDR3 region has the DNA TGCGCCAGCAGCTTGTCCCCCGGACAGTTTAACTACGAGCAGTACTTC. The chain combines TRBV5-1 with TRBJ2-7, with D perhaps TRBD1 (6 bases). CDR1 and CDR2 (germline): SGHRS, YFSETQ. Between the trimmed V and J ends, which lost 1 base and 3 bases, there was a span of 17 bases. The CDR3 spans 16 residues.

The chain employs TRBV9 and TRBJ1-5, with D possibly TRBD1 on 6 matching bases. V dropped 3 bases and J dropped 1 base, with 11 bases sitting between them. CDR1 is SGDLS, CDR2 YYNGEE, per germline. The CDR3 totals 15 residues. As DNA, the CDR3 is TGTGCCAGCAGCGCGGACAGTGGCAGCAATCAGCCCCAGCATTTT. Its protein is CASSADSGSNQPQHF.

The V call is TRBV18, the J call TRBJ1-1; 11 positions match TRBD1. The CDR3 spans 14 residues. The V and J ends lost 3 bases and 4 bases, in that order; junction bases with no gene match: 1. Germline V gene lookup returns CDR1 KGHSH and CDR2 LQKENI. The CDR3 DNA is TGTGCCAGCTCACCCGGGACAGGGGGCACTGAAGCTTTCTTT. The encoded protein is CASSPGTGGTEAFF.

The chain couples TRBV7-2 to TRBJ1-5, with a possible D match to TRBD1 (6 bases). This CDR3 has 15 amino acids. The V end lost 5 bases, the J end lost 0 bases, and 11 bases lay between the germline ends. Germline values: CDR1 SGHTA, CDR2 FQGNSA. CDR3 region: CASSLDRYSNQPQHF. The CDR3 DNA follows: TGTGCCAGCAGCCTGGACAGATATAGCAATCAGCCCCAGCATTTT.

The rearrangement links TRBV12-5 to TRBJ2-1, with 10 positions matching TRBD1. The length of the CDR3 is 14 residues. CDR1 and CDR2 from the germline V gene are LGHNT and FRNRAP. V trimming: 0 bases; J trimming: 9 bases; junction bases outside the gene matches: 2. The CDR3 DNA reads TGTGCTAGTGGTTTGGTTGGGGACAGGGGTGAGCAGTTCTTC. This encodes CASGLVGDRGEQFF.

The table lists this clone with a few counts. The CDR3 region is CASRTGYSNQPQHF. For the CDR3, the DNA is TGTGCCAGCAGAACGGGGTATAGCAATCAGCCCCAGCATTTT. V gene TRBV19 combines with J gene TRBJ1-5; D ambiguous. Germline CDR1 is LNHDA and CDR2 is SQIVND (reference sequence). This CDR3 spans 14 amino acids. The germline V and J ends were trimmed by 9 bases and 0 bases, with 12 bases remaining between them. Full variable domain (rest looked up from reference TRBV19 and TRBJ1-5): DGGITQSPKYLFRKEGQNVTLSCEQNLNHDAMYWYRQDPGQGLRLIYYSQIVNDFQKGDIAEGYSVSREKKESFPLTVTSAQKNPTAFYLCASRTGYSNQPQHFGDGTRLSIL.

This chain connects TRBV18 to TRBJ2-5; D perhaps matches TRBD1 (5 bases). The CDR3 is 13 residues long. Trimming removed 6 bases at V and 0 bases at J, with 8 bases between. CDR1 is KGHSH and CDR2 is LQKENI in the germline V gene. The CDR3 loop is CASSYRHQETQYF. The CDR3 nucleotides read TGTGCCAGCTCTTACAGGCACCAAGAGACCCAGTACTTC. Filled out from reference TRBV18 and TRBJ2-5, the complete variable domain reads NAGVMQNPRHLVRRRGQEARLRCSPMKGHSHVYWYRQLPEEGLKFMVYLQKENIIDESGMPKERFSAEFPKEGPSILRIQQVVRGDSAAYFCASSYRHQETQYFGPGTRLLVL.

The chain has TRBV6-5 and TRBJ1-2; TRBD1 is a possible D gene (6 bases). Trimming took 5 bases from V and 8 from J, leaving 21 bases between them. CDR1 is MNHEY and CDR2 is SVGAGI in the germline V gene. This CDR3 has 15 amino acids. CDR3: CASSPIGGRVRGYTF. CDR3 in DNA: TGTGCCAGCAGTCCCATTGGGGGCAGGGTACGCGGCTACACCTTC.

A few counts support this clone. The CDR3 sequence is CASSPPTSGNIYGYTF. The CDR3 nucleotides read TGTGCCAGCTCACCACCAACTTCGGGGAACATCTATGGCTACACCTTC. The chain combines TRBV18 with TRBJ1-2, with D uncertain. Trimming stripped 0 bases from V and 4 bases from J, with 15 bases between. The germline V gene encodes CDR1 KGHSH and CDR2 LQKENI. This CDR3 comprises 16 residues.

V gene TRBV4-1 combines with J gene TRBJ1-6; 9 bases are a match to TRBD1. The CDR3 has 17 amino acids. V gave up 3 bases and J gave up 5 bases; unmatched junction bases: 8. CDR1 MGHRA and CDR2 YSYEKL come from the germline V gene. CDR3 residues: CASSHFTGGTNNSPLHF. In DNA, the CDR3 is TGCGCCAGCAGCCATTTTACAGGGGGCACAAATAATTCACCCCTCCACTTT.

The V and J genes are TRBV2 and TRBJ1-1, with TRBD1 identical over 9 bases. The CDR3 runs 13 residues. J was trimmed by 12 bases and V by 8 bases; bases with no gene match: 13. Germline CDR1 and CDR2: SNHLY and FYNNEI. The CDR3 here is CASEPGTGIKTFF. CDR3 DNA: TGTGCCAGCGAACCCGGGACAGGGATTAAAACTTTCTTT.

The chain combines TRBV19 with TRBJ2-7, with 9 bases matching TRBD1. CDR1 LNHDA and CDR2 SQIVND come from the germline V gene (reference sequence). Trimming took 11 bases from V and 5 from J; bases not matched to a gene: 10. This CDR3 contains 13 residues. CDR3 region: CASHGTGLDEQYF. The CDR3 DNA is TGTGCCTCCCACGGGACAGGGTTAGACGAGCAGTACTTC.

This chain connects TRBV4-3 to TRBJ1-2; unclear D gene. This CDR3 has 14 amino acids. Trimming stripped 1 base from V and 8 bases from J, with 14 bases between. Germline V gene sequence: CDR1 LGHNA, CDR2 YSLEER. The CDR3 spells CASSQAGTRGGYTF. CDR3 bases: TGCGCCAGCAGCCAAGCGGGAACCCGTGGCGGCTACACCTTC.

V usage is TRBV6-2 or TRBV6-3 and J usage is TRBJ1-2; D uncertain. CDR1 is MNHEY, CDR2 SVGEGT, per germline. This CDR3 contains 13 residues. V gave up 5 bases and J gave up 4 bases, with 11 bases separating them. CDR3 in DNA: TGTGCCAGCAGTCTCTCTCGGGGCTATGGCTACACCTTC. It specifies CASSLSRGYGYTF.

The sample holds a few counts of this clone. This rearrangement joins TRBV18 to TRBJ2-2, with D maybe TRBD1 (5 bases). CDR1 and CDR2 (germline): KGHSH, LQKENI. CDR3 size: 15 residues. Between the trimmed V and J ends, which lost 1 base and 0 bases, there was a span of 6 bases. The DNA of the CDR3 is TGTGCCAGCTCACCACGGGGCTCGAACACCGGGGAGCTGTTTTTT. Protein: CASSPRGSNTGELFF.

This clone showed up just once. This rearrangement joins TRBV7-2 to TRBJ2-7; D is unresolved. V was shortened by 7 bases and J by 0 bases, with 13 bases between the two germline ends. The CDR3 sequence is 14 residues long. CDR1 and CDR2 (germline): SGHTA, FQGNSA. The CDR3 region is CASTPGSPSYEQYF. The CDR3 nucleotides read TGTGCCAGCACCCCCGGGTCCCCCTCCTACGAGCAGTACTTC.

The J gene is TRBJ1-5, the V gene TRBV5-1, with a possible D match to TRBD1 (5 bases). V dropped 0 bases and J dropped 3 bases, with 7 bases sitting between them. This CDR3 region has 14 residues. Germline values: CDR1 SGHRS, CDR2 YFSETQ. The CDR3, as DNA: TGCGCCAGCAGCTTGGCAGGGTTCAATCAGCCCCAGCATTTT. This encodes CASSLAGFNQPQHF. Filled out from reference TRBV5-1 and TRBJ1-5, the complete variable domain reads KAGVTQTPRYLIKTRGQQVTLSCSPISGHRSVSWYQQTPGQGLQFLFEYFSETQRNKGNFPGRFSGRQFSNSRSEMNVSTLELGDSALYLCASSLAGFNQPQHFGDGTRLSIL.

The V and J genes are TRBV6-2 or TRBV6-3 and TRBJ2-1; 9 bases line up with TRBD1. CDR1 MNHEY and CDR2 SVGEGT come from the germline V gene. CDR3 length equals 15 residues. J lost 7 bases, V lost 4 bases, and 8 bases had no gene match. CDR3 DNA: TGTGCCAGCAGTTCGGGACAGGGTCTGGTTAATGAGCAGTTCTTC. Amino acid sequence: CASSSGQGLVNEQFF.

The rearrangement links TRBV2 to TRBJ1-2, with 7 bases lining up with TRBD1. The trim removed 6 bases at V and 6 bases at J, leaving 7 bases unmatched. The CDR3 runs 13 residues. In germline, CDR1 is SNHLY, CDR2 FYNNEI. CDR3: CASRATGEHGYTF. The CDR3 region has the DNA TGTGCCAGCAGAGCTACAGGGGAGCATGGCTACACCTTC.

CDR3 sequence reads: CASSLGGNYGYTF. The CDR3 nucleotides read TGCGCCAGCAGCTTGGGAGGGAACTATGGCTACACCTTC. The genes are TRBV5-1 and TRBJ1-2; D uncertain. There are 13 residues in the CDR3. Germline V gene sequence: CDR1 SGHRS, CDR2 YFSETQ. V was cut by 0 bases and J by 2 bases, with 5 bases left in between.

The rearrangement uses TRBV7-2 and TRBJ2-1; 7 bases map to TRBD2. The V gene's germline CDR1 is SGHTA and CDR2 FQGNSA. The CDR3 contains 13 residues. J gave up 6 bases and V 5 bases, and 4 bases lay outside the gene matches. This chain's CDR3 is CASSPGRANEQFF. CDR3 in DNA: TGTGCCAGCAGCCCTGGGAGGGCCAATGAGCAGTTCTTC.

The chain has TRBV5-1 and TRBJ1-1; possibly TRBD1 for D (5 bases). Looked up from germline, CDR1 is SGHRS and CDR2 is YFSETQ. CDR3 length equals 15 residues. Trimming cost V 4 bases and J 1 base, with 14 bases left between them. The chain's CDR3 is CASSQNFGQNTEAFF. Written as DNA, the CDR3 is TGCGCCAGCAGCCAAAACTTCGGACAGAACACTGAAGCTTTCTTT.

The rearrangement joins TRBV7-2 to TRBJ2-5, with TRBD2 as a possible D gene (7 bases). The V gene lost 10 bases and the J gene lost 4 bases, with 19 bases spanning the gap. CDR3 length: 14 amino acids. The germline gives CDR1 SGHTA, CDR2 FQGNSA. CDR3 DNA: TGTGCCACTGCGAAGGAGGGGGGGGCAGAGACCCAGTACTTC. Protein product: CATAKEGGAETQYF.

The chain combines TRBV7-9 with TRBJ2-2; possible D gene TRBD2, 6 bases. V shed 3 bases and J shed 5 bases, with 16 bases lying between them. Germline CDR1 and CDR2: SEHNR and FQNEAQ (reference sequence). The CDR3 has 16 residues. The DNA for the CDR3 is TGTGCCAGCAGCTTCTCGGTGACTAGTGGTACCGGGGAGCTGTTTTTT. This translates into CASSFSVTSGTGELFF.

The chain employs TRBV3-1 (or the pseudogene TRBV3-2) and TRBJ1-2; maybe TRBD1 (5 bases). V was clipped by 3 bases and J by 8 bases, with 10 bases between them. CDR1 is LGHDT and CDR2 is YNNKEL in the germline V gene (reference sequence). The CDR3 runs 12 residues. CDR3 DNA sequence: TGTGCCAGCAGCCAGCAGGGTCTAGGCTACACCTTC. Residues: CASSQQGLGYTF.

V gene TRBV5-5 combines with J gene TRBJ1-1; 7 positions agree with TRBD1. Looked up from germline, CDR1 is SGHKS and CDR2 is YYEKEE (reference sequence). This CDR3 has 18 residues. V dropped 3 bases and J dropped 0; count of bases not matched to a gene: 14. CDR3 protein: CASSYRTGQKGLNTEAFF. DNA for the CDR3: TGTGCCAGCAGCTATAGGACAGGACAAAAGGGCTTGAACACTGAAGCTTTCTTT.

This clone was seen just once. The chain combines TRBV9 with TRBJ1-1; 7 bases fit TRBD1. The CDR3 runs to 13 residues. Germline V gene lookup returns CDR1 SGDLS and CDR2 YYNGEE. V gave up 3 bases and J gave up 3 bases; unmatched junction bases: 2. This CDR3 reads CASSETGDTEAFF. The CDR3 region has the DNA TGTGCCAGCAGCGAAACAGGGGACACTGAAGCTTTCTTT.

The chain links TRBV7-3 to TRBJ2-1, with 8 bases that match TRBD2. V dropped 5 bases and J dropped 3; count of bases not matched to a gene: 9. This CDR3 is built from 16 residues. Germline loops: CDR1 SGHTA, CDR2 FQGTGA. The CDR3 spells CASSPRGGVGYNEQFF. CDR3 bases: TGTGCCAGCAGCCCCCGGGGGGGTGTGGGCTACAATGAGCAGTTCTTC.

This clone has just a few counts. V usage is TRBV6-5 and J usage is TRBJ2-5; D possibly corresponds to TRBD1 (6 bases). The CDR3 spans 13 residues. Germline V gives CDR1 MNHEY, CDR2 SVGAGI. V was cut by 6 bases and J by 2 bases, with 10 bases left in between. The CDR3 region has the DNA TGTGCCAGCAGCCGGACAGAACAAGAGACCCAGTACTTC. Amino acid sequence: CASSRTEQETQYF.